Reported below is one TCR beta chain. Its antigen is undetermined. This sample is part of a study of Ad26.COV2.S vaccination and SARS-CoV-2 variants. Looked up from germline, CDR1 is SGHDT and CDR2 is YYEEEE. The CDR3 is made up of 15 amino acids. With 2 bases removed from V and 9 bases from J, the gap between germline ends came to 18 bases. Treatment defined: some 19 received Ad26.COV2.S at low or high dose, single or two shots; a few received placebo; per-sample allocation not given. Sampling was done on day 63 after the first vaccine or placebo injection. TCRdb's table, derived via immunoSEQ multiplex PCR, lists solely in-frame clones and lacks some. The sample includes a few hundred thousand clones, roughly 88% of them seen just once. Whole-study findings and limits: Responses of spike-specific T cells (both CD8+ and CD4+) reportedly showed substantial breadth after vaccination. In TCR breadth and depth analyses, total T cell responses may have been underestimated.

This sample comprised peripheral blood, obtained in a trial of Ad26.COV2.S vaccine versus placebo. The sequence came from a person aged 18-60 years who received the Ad26.COV2.S COVID-19 vaccine or a placebo. V and J are TRBV5-6 and TRBJ2-1; unclear D gene. This chain's CDR3 is CASSLIATPGGEQFF. DNA of the CDR3: TGTGCCAGCAGCTTAATCGCTACTCCGGGTGGTGAGCAGTTCTTC.